This TCR beta chain comes out of a study of blood T cell repertoires in COVID-19. Study details: PBMCs, B-cell-depleted T cells, or T cells provided the cDNA or gDNA that made up the material.

Per the study methods: Amplification of reference gene primers provided the estimated nucleated cell counts. Using immunoSEQ multiplex PCR, the repertoire was profiled, and TCRdb retains in-frame clones only, with some absent. V, J and clone size are taken as reported in that table, and D and trimming were inferred from the DNA itself. In the table there are 310,000 or so clones, approximately 84% of which are singletons. Specimen: peripheral blood. The TCR sequence derives from a woman under 40 who had recovered from COVID-19.

CDR3 region: CASSGFYEQYF. CDR3 nucleotide sequence: TGTGCCAGCAGTGGCTTCTACGAGCAGTACTTC. The rearrangement uses TRBV28 and TRBJ2-7; the D is unclear. The V end lost 5 bases, the J end lost 3 bases, and 5 bases lay between the germline ends. Germline V CDR1 and CDR2: MDHEN, SYDVKM. The CDR3 spans 11 residues. Drawing the rest from reference TRBV28 and TRBJ2-7, the complete variable domain is DVKVTQSSRYLVKRTGEKVFLECVQDMDHENMFWYRQDPGLGLRLIYFSYDVKMKEKGDIPEGYSVSREKKERFSLILESASTNQTSMYLCASSGFYEQYFGPGTRLTVT.